This passage covers 26 T cell receptor beta chains from one sample sequenced in a study of T-cell reconstitution after alpha-beta-depleted transplantation in children. Unique molecular identifiers were incorporated during preparation of the TCRbeta library. Each CDR3 protein gets one entry after TCRdb re-called the PCR reads with MiXCR. This table has about 470,000 distinct CDR3 sequences, about 45% appearing once. Sequences were derived from PBMCs, sampled before TCRalphabeta/CD19-depleted stem cell transplant. These receptors were taken from a girl aged 2-15 years with aplastic anemia, due to receive a stem cell transplant.

The chain links TRBV4-2 to TRBJ2-3, with TRBD2 matching over 7 bases. This CDR3 is built from 17 residues. After removal of 0 bases from V and 1 base from J, the junction contained 7 bases not matched to a gene. Per the germline V gene, CDR1 is LGHNA and CDR2 is YNFKEQ. CDR3 bases: TGTGCCAGCAGCCAAGAGGAGGGAGGGCCAGGCACAGATACGCAGTATTTT. Translating gives CASSQEEGGPGTDTQYF.

At least ten counts were recorded for this clonotype. Germline and junction disagree at one end, which may indicate a read error. The chain is built from TRBV20-1 and TRBJ2-1; TRBD2 aligns across 13 bases. The CDR3 spans 15 residues. Looked up from germline, CDR1 is DFQATT and CDR2 is SNEGSKA (reference sequence). The CDR3 reads CSASQLAGGYSEQFF. CDR3 nucleotide sequence: TGCAGTGCTAGCCAACTAGCGGGAGGGTACAGTGAGCAGTTCTTC.

J is TRBJ2-3 and V is TRBV20-1; 7 bases fit TRBD2. This CDR3 has 15 amino acids. The germline CDR1 and CDR2 sequences are DFQATT and SNEGSKA (reference sequence). CDR3 in amino acids: CRGGSTDPRTDTQYF. CDR3 DNA sequence: TGCAGGGGGGGGTCGACGGACCCCCGCACAGATACGCAGTATTTT.

V gene TRBV2 combines with J gene TRBJ2-2, with D possibly matching TRBD1 (6 bases). CDR1 is SNHLY and CDR2 is FYNNEI in the germline V gene. The CDR3 sequence is 16 residues long. The ends were cut back, 2 bases at V and 5 bases at J, with 15 bases in the middle. Written as DNA, the CDR3 is TGTGCCAGCAGTGAAAGTCGGCAGGGGCTTACCGGGGAGCTGTTTTTT. Its translation is CASSESRQGLTGELFF.

The chain carries TRBV7-9 and TRBJ2-7, with no clear D. V lost 3 bases, J lost 5 bases, and 8 bases lay in between. Per the germline V gene, CDR1 is SEHNR and CDR2 is FQNEAQ (reference sequence). This CDR3 is built from 12 residues. CDR3 nucleotides: TGTGCCAGCAGCTTGATTACCGACGAGCAGTACTTC. Residues: CASSLITDEQYF.

This clonotype has only a few counts. This chain links TRBV11-2 with TRBJ2-7; 7 bases match TRBD1. Trimming removed 1 base from V and 4 bases from J; junction bases left unmatched: 16. CDR1 and CDR2 (germline): SGHAT, FQNNGV. The CDR3 is 18 residues long. The CDR3 protein is CASSLGYGQAKGSYEQYF. The CDR3 nucleotides read TGTGCCAGCAGCTTAGGATACGGACAGGCCAAGGGGTCATACGAGCAGTACTTC.

This clonotype appeared many times. The chain links TRBV9 to TRBJ2-4, with D unresolved. The V gene lost 4 bases and the J gene lost 0 bases, with 11 bases spanning the gap. Per the germline V gene, CDR1 is SGDLS and CDR2 is YYNGEE. The CDR3 runs 15 residues. The CDR3 DNA reads as TGTGCCAGCAGCCCTGGCTCCCCAGCCAAAAACATTCAGTACTTC. Protein sequence: CASSPGSPAKNIQYF.

This clonotype has a count of ten or more. This chain uses TRBV5-5 with TRBJ1-4; TRBD1 might be the D (5 bases). V gave up 5 bases and J gave up 3 bases, with 17 bases separating them. The CDR3 runs to 16 residues. CDR1 SGHKS and CDR2 YYEKEE come from the germline V gene (reference sequence). Written as DNA, the CDR3 is TGTGCCAGCAGTAACCTCTCAGGGTCGCCTAATGAAAAACTGTTTTTT. Encoded protein: CASSNLSGSPNEKLFF.

Concerning this clonotype itself: At one of its ends the junction is not consistent with the germline gene, which may arise from a read error. This chain joins TRBV2 and TRBJ2-7; TRBD2 aligns across 14 bases. This CDR3 contains 18 residues. The germline gives CDR1 SNHLY, CDR2 FYNNEI. The chain's CDR3 is CAISSGGLAGALAYEQYF. The CDR3, as DNA: TGTGCCATCAGTTCGGGGGGACTAGCGGGGGCTTTAGCCTACGAGCAGTACTTC.

V and J are TRBV20-1 and TRBJ2-3, with TRBD2 identical over 10 bases. CDR1 is DFQATT, CDR2 SNEGSKA, per germline (reference sequence). The trim removed 0 bases at V and 5 bases at J, leaving 17 bases unmatched. The CDR3 runs 19 residues. CDR3 in amino acids: CSARDLQVSGGALGDTQYF. CDR3 in DNA: TGCAGTGCTAGAGATTTACAAGTCAGCGGGGGGGCCTTGGGAGATACGCAGTATTTT.

The rearrangement uses TRBV28 and TRBJ2-1; a weak D match, TRBD1 (6 bases). This CDR3 contains 13 residues. Germline CDR1 and CDR2: MDHEN and SYDVKM. Trimming took off 2 bases at V and 10 bases at J, with 12 bases between the two ends. CDR3 coding DNA: TGTGCCAGCAGTTTAGGGGGCCCGGGCGAGCAGTTCTTC. Residues: CASSLGGPGEQFF.

The rearrangement links TRBV6-2 or TRBV6-3 to TRBJ2-7, with a possible D match to TRBD2 (6 bases). Between the trimmed V and J ends, which lost 6 bases and 4 bases, there was a span of 28 bases. The length of the CDR3 is 18 residues. Germline CDR1 MNHEY, CDR2 SVGEGT. CDR3 sequence reads: CASRPIGSGYSGRYEQYF. CDR3 DNA sequence: TGTGCCAGCAGGCCAATAGGGAGTGGGTATAGCGGTCGGTACGAGCAGTACTTC.

The genes are TRBV20-1 and TRBJ2-7, with a weak D call TRBD2 (6 bases). The V end lost 6 bases, the J end lost 2 bases, and 17 bases lay between the germline ends. Germline CDR1 and CDR2: DFQATT and SNEGSKA (reference sequence). This CDR3 is built from 14 residues. The CDR3 is CSAKDWRGPYEQYF. The CDR3 DNA follows: TGCAGTGCGAAAGATTGGCGGGGCCCCTACGAGCAGTACTTC.

This chain uses TRBV4-2 with TRBJ1-5; D is perhaps TRBD1 (6 bases). From germline, CDR1 is LGHNA and CDR2 YNFKEQ. Trimming pared 4 bases from V and 4 bases from J, leaving 11 bases between. This CDR3 region has 14 residues. The CDR3 DNA reads TGTGCCAGCAGCCCGACGGGGGCGAATCAGCCCCAGCATTTT. This encodes CASSPTGANQPQHF.

The rearrangement links TRBV20-1 to TRBJ2-3; 9 bases map to TRBD2. The CDR3 is made up of 16 amino acids. Germline values: CDR1 DFQATT, CDR2 SNEGSKA (reference sequence). V trimming: 0 bases; J trimming: 4 bases; junction bases outside the gene matches: 8. Written as DNA, the CDR3 is TGCAGTGCTAGAGACCTGATAGCGGGAGTGGCAGATACGCAGTATTTT. It codes for CSARDLIAGVADTQYF.

This chain connects TRBV6-5 to TRBJ2-2, with TRBD1 matching 7 bases. Germline loops: CDR1 MNHEY, CDR2 SVGAGI. V was clipped by 0 bases and J by 4 bases; unmatched bases: 2. The CDR3 is 15 residues long. CDR3 coding DNA: TGTGCCAGCAGTTACTCGGACAGGCCCACCGGGGAGCTGTTTTTT. Translating it yields CASSYSDRPTGELFF.

This clonotype came up once. The chain joins TRBV12-3 or TRBV12-4 to TRBJ2-5; 10 bases are shared with TRBD1. V was clipped by 2 bases and J by 5 bases; unmatched bases: 8. The CDR3 has 16 amino acids. As DNA, the CDR3 is TGTGCCAGCAGTTTATTTGGGACAGGGGTAAGGGAGACCCAGTACTTC. Translated: CASSLFGTGVRETQYF.

The rearrangement uses TRBV9 and TRBJ2-1, with 7 bases fitting TRBD2. J was trimmed by 6 bases and V by 0 bases; bases with no gene match: 9. Germline lookup yields CDR1 SGDLS and CDR2 YYNGEE. This CDR3 spans 16 amino acids. Here the CDR3 DNA reads TGTGCCAGCAGCGTAGTGCCGGGAGGCGCCACCAATGAGCAGTTCTTC. It yields the protein CASSVVPGGATNEQFF.

The V gene is TRBV7-6, the J gene TRBJ2-1, with unresolved D. The germline V and J ends were trimmed by 3 bases and 3 bases, with 12 bases remaining between them. The germline V gene encodes CDR1 SGHVS and CDR2 FNYEAQ. There are 15 residues in the CDR3. For the CDR3, the DNA is TGTGCCAGCAGCTTGCGGTACACCGACTACAATGAGCAGTTCTTC. This translates into CASSLRYTDYNEQFF.

The gene calls are TRBV5-6 and TRBJ1-6; TRBD1 is a possible D gene (5 bases). Germline V lookup: CDR1 SGHDT, CDR2 YYEEEE. The CDR3 extends over 12 amino acids. V dropped 8 bases and J dropped 8 bases, with 11 bases sitting between them. CDR3: CASRVGDSPLHF. CDR3 sequence (DNA): TGTGCCAGTAGAGTGGGGGATTCACCCCTCCACTTT.

The chain employs TRBV28 and TRBJ1-2; 10 bases map to TRBD1. Losses at the gene ends were 5 bases for V and 8 bases for J; bases not matched to a gene: 11. CDR1 is MDHEN, CDR2 SYDVKM, per germline. The CDR3 covers 15 residues. The CDR3 DNA sequence: TGTGCCAGCAGTCCCACCGGGACAGGGGCGGGAGGCTACACCTTC. Residues: CASSPTGTGAGGYTF.

This chain uses TRBV12-3 or TRBV12-4 with TRBJ2-1; the D is unclear. The CDR3 length is 12 residues. V shed 1 base and J shed 9 bases, with 7 bases lying between them. The CDR3 loop is CASSLVRVEQFF. Written as DNA, the CDR3 is TGTGCCAGCAGTTTAGTTAGGGTTGAGCAGTTCTTC.

This clonotype was seen only a few times. The chain links TRBV29-1 to TRBJ2-1; D gene ambiguous. The length of the CDR3 is 14 residues. The V gene lost 4 bases and the J gene lost 7 bases, with 17 bases spanning the gap. Germline lookup yields CDR1 SQVTM and CDR2 ANQGSEA. The CDR3 spells CSVAYRPGDNEQFF. The CDR3 DNA reads TGCAGCGTTGCTTATCGGCCTGGGGATAATGAGCAGTTCTTC.

V and J are TRBV5-1 and TRBJ2-2; D may be TRBD1 (6 bases). The CDR3 runs to 16 residues. V shed 4 bases and J shed 4 bases, with 17 bases lying between them. The germline CDR1 and CDR2 sequences are SGHRS and YFSETQ. The CDR3: CASSRETGAFTGELFF. CDR3 coding DNA: TGCGCCAGCAGCCGCGAGACAGGAGCCTTCACCGGGGAGCTGTTTTTT.

A single count supports this clonotype. The genes are TRBV20-1 and TRBJ1-3; D is ambiguous. Trimming left V 0 bases short and J 0 bases short, with 9 bases between. CDR1 and CDR2 from the germline V gene are DFQATT and SNEGSKA (reference sequence). This CDR3 is built from 15 residues. The DNA of the CDR3 is TGCAGTGCTAGAGACTTACAGACCTCTGGAAACACCATATATTTT. Encoded protein: CSARDLQTSGNTIYF.

This clonotype was seen many times. The CDR3 loop reads CSARRGKDSHNEQFF. As DNA, the CDR3 is TGCAGTGCTAGACGGGGAAAGGACAGCCACAATGAGCAGTTCTTC. This chain joins TRBV20-1 and TRBJ2-1; tentative D call: TRBD1 (6 bases). Germline V lookup: CDR1 DFQATT, CDR2 SNEGSKA (reference sequence). CDR3 length: 15 residues. The V end lost 2 bases, the J end lost 5 bases, and 16 bases lay between the germline ends.